The 6 T cell receptor beta chains presented below share a single source sample, sequenced in a study of PD-1 blockade in classical Hodgkin lymphoma (TCRdb year 2020). The time point label corresponds to: cycle 2 day 1 (C2D1) of nivolumab. All trial patients had relapsed after autologous stem cell transplantation, with cohorts A, B and C differing in prior brentuximab vedotin exposure. The library relied on the immunoSEQ multiplex PCR assay. Entries here come from immuneACCESS through TCRdb and include only in-frame sequences with V and J called. Some clones fail to appear in such tables; in the studies checked, an unresolved V gene covers under half of the shortfall, and the cause of the remainder is unknown. The sample has roughly 81,000 clones on record, 80% to 95% of them singletons. Approximately 2.4% of the sample is held by the ten biggest clonotypes. The sample in question was peripheral blood mononuclear cells (PBMCs), obtained before the second cycle of nivolumab. The source of these receptors is a human donor with classical Hodgkin lymphoma.

V gene TRBV18 combines with J gene TRBJ1-1, with D tentatively TRBD1 (6 bases). V was shortened by 6 bases and J by 4 bases, with 18 bases between the two germline ends. Germline V gives CDR1 KGHSH, CDR2 LQKENI. The CDR3 consists of 15 residues. The CDR3 DNA sequence: TGTGCCAGCTCTCTATACAGGGCGTTGAGCACTGAAGCTTTCTTT. It yields the protein CASSLYRALSTEAFF.

Points on this clone: One junction end does not reproduce the germline sequence, and a read error may be involved. The rearrangement links TRBV27 to TRBJ2-1; 11 nucleotides align to TRBD2. The germline gives CDR1 MNHEY, CDR2 SMNVEV (reference sequence). The CDR3 runs 12 residues. CDR3 DNA sequence: TGTGCCAGCAGTTTCAAGGGACTAGCGGTGGTCTTC. Its protein product is CASSFKGLAVVF.

V usage is TRBV28 and J usage is TRBJ1-5; 9 nucleotides match TRBD1. The length of the CDR3 is 13 residues. The V segment lost 10 bases and the J segment 7 bases; nucleotides outside the gene matches: 8. Germline V lookup: CDR1 MDHEN, CDR2 SYDVKM. The CDR3 nucleotides are TGTGCCATCAAAGGGACAGGGAAACAGCCCCAGCATTTT. Protein sequence: CAIKGTGKQPQHF.

This clone was seen only a few times. Written as DNA, the CDR3 is TGTGCCAGCAGCTTAAGGACTGAAGCTTTCTTT. It specifies CASSLRTEAFF. V is TRBV11-1 and J is TRBJ1-1; D unclear. V shed 2 bases and J shed 5 bases, with 3 bases lying between them. Germline CDR1 reads SGHAT; CDR2 reads FQDESV (reference sequence). The CDR3 runs to 11 residues.

This chain links TRBV4-1 with TRBJ1-5; 8 bases match TRBD1. There are 16 residues in the CDR3. V shed 0 bases and J 2 bases; nucleotides not matched to a gene: 3. Germline V gene data show CDR1 as MGHRA and CDR2 as YSYEKL. The CDR3: CASSQDSGQGNQPQHF. DNA for the CDR3: TGCGCCAGCAGCCAAGATTCGGGACAGGGCAATCAGCCCCAGCATTTT.

The chain joins TRBV7-9 to TRBJ2-7, with TRBD2 as a possible D gene (5 bases). Germline assignment: CDR1 SEHNR and CDR2 FQNEAQ (reference sequence). The CDR3 runs 14 residues. The V end was cut by 1 base, the J end by 5 bases, with 12 bases between. Here the CDR3 reads CASSLGGPWDEQYF. In DNA, the CDR3 is TGTGCCAGCAGCTTAGGCGGGCCCTGGGACGAGCAGTACTTC.